The table lists the clone carrying this T cell receptor (beta chain) with a count of one. Its antigen is unknown. Terminally differentiated effector memory CD45RA+ cells were left out of the naive CD8 fraction, which was CD45RO-negative and positively selected for CCR7. Donors were healthy HIV-negative adults without recently reported acute infections or vaccinations. This record comes from a study of shared clonotypes between healthy human individuals. The study, taken as a whole, reports: The represented genetic and exposure-history diversity was limited by the small number of donors.

Produced via immunoSEQ multiplex PCR; TCRdb's table is partial and in-frame only. In the table there are nearly 2 million clones, roughly 95% of which are singletons. The sample consisted of naive CD8+ T cells sorted from blood. This TCR was sampled from a man between 18 and 29 years old in good health.

The CDR3 loop is CASSLEMVENSYEQYF. The CDR3 DNA is TGTGCCAGCAGCTTAGAAATGGTCGAGAACTCCTACGAGCAGTACTTC. The chain uses TRBV11-2 and TRBJ2-7, with D uncertain. The CDR3 is 16 amino acids. Trimming removed 0 bases at V and 0 bases at J, with 12 bases between. Germline CDR1 and CDR2: SGHAT and FQNNGV.